The 22 T cell receptor beta chains given below trace back to one sample, sequenced in a study of shared clonotypes between healthy human individuals. CD45RO negativity and positive selection for CCR7 defined naive CD8 cells, a population that excluded terminally differentiated effector memory CD45RA+ cells. The table came from immunoSEQ multiplex PCR; TCRdb's copy has only in-frame clones and leaves some out. Of about 2.1 million clones in the sample, 93% are singletons; the top ten hold 1.5% to 2%. The sample consisted of naive CD8+ T cells from PBMCs. The receptors originated from a man between 18 and 29 years old in good health. Some clones in this sample may be carry-over from other donors' samples.

CDR3: CAWGRRVGYNEQFF. The CDR3 DNA is TGTGCCTGGGGTCGGCGGGTGGGTTACAATGAGCAGTTCTTC. The rearrangement uses TRBV30 and TRBJ2-1; D is perhaps TRBD2 (5 bases). Germline V CDR1 and CDR2: GTSNPN, SVGIG (reference sequence). The CDR3 totals 14 residues. V was trimmed by 5 bases and J by 4 bases, leaving 15 bases between them.

J is TRBJ2-7 and V is TRBV4-3; TRBD1 matches 8 bases. J was trimmed by 5 bases and V by 0 bases; bases with no gene match: 9. Germline-derived CDR1 and CDR2 are LGHNA and YSLEER. This CDR3 is 16 amino acids long. In DNA, the CDR3 is TGCGCCAGCAGCCAAGATTGGACAGGGAGTATCGACGAGCAGTACTTC. Translated, it gives CASSQDWTGSIDEQYF.

V gene TRBV2 combines with J gene TRBJ2-1; D is ambiguous. Trimming pared 1 base from V and 5 bases from J, leaving 6 bases between. Germline V gene lookup returns CDR1 SNHLY and CDR2 FYNNEI. CDR3 size: 13 residues. The CDR3 bases are TGTGCCAGCAGTGAAGGAAAAAACAATGAGCAGTTCTTC. Translated: CASSEGKNNEQFF.

The chain joins TRBV6-1 to TRBJ1-1; the D gene is possibly TRBD1 (5 bases). The CDR3 covers 15 residues. The ends were cut back, 5 bases at V and 2 bases at J, with 15 bases in the middle. Germline CDR1 reads MNHNS; CDR2 reads SASEGT. CDR3 region: CASSPLGQINTEAFF. The CDR3 region has the DNA TGTGCCAGCAGTCCTCTGGGGCAGATAAACACTGAAGCTTTCTTT.

This chain uses TRBV19 with TRBJ1-2, with a weak D call TRBD1 (5 bases). The germline V gene encodes CDR1 LNHDA and CDR2 SQIVND (reference sequence). CDR3 length: 15 residues. V was trimmed by 6 bases and J by 4 bases, leaving 18 bases between them. The CDR3 DNA follows: TGTGCCAGTAGCTCTCTGATACAGGAGGGCTATGGCTACACCTTC. Protein product: CASSSLIQEGYGYTF.

The V call is TRBV6-5, the J call TRBJ1-1; 8 nucleotides align to TRBD1. V lost 4 bases, J lost 6 bases, and 13 bases stayed unmatched. The CDR3 contains 16 residues. Germline V gives CDR1 MNHEY, CDR2 SVGAGI. The CDR3 DNA follows: TGTGCCAGCAGTTGGGAACCACAGGGGGTGGGGTCTGAAGCTTTCTTT. Encoded protein: CASSWEPQGVGSEAFF.

The V gene is TRBV7-8, the J gene TRBJ2-1; TRBD1 or TRBD2 may be the D gene (5 bases each). The germline V and J ends were trimmed by 5 bases and 9 bases, with 32 bases remaining between them. Germline V gene data show CDR1 as SGHVS and CDR2 as FQNEAQ. The length of the CDR3 is 19 residues. DNA for the CDR3: TGTGCCAGCAGCGGGGGAAGGTTGCAGGAAGTAAGTCGGAAGAGTGAGCAGTTCTTC. It codes for CASSGGRLQEVSRKSEQFF.

The rearrangement links TRBV4-1 to TRBJ2-3; D is undetermined. The ends were cut back, 4 bases at V and 0 bases at J, with 8 bases in the middle. This CDR3 has 14 amino acids. Germline CDR1 MGHRA, CDR2 YSYEKL. The DNA of the CDR3 is TGCGCCAGCAGCCTAGTTGGCAGCACAGATACGCAGTATTTT. This gives the protein CASSLVGSTDTQYF.

This clone was seen a few times. The J gene is TRBJ1-1, the V gene TRBV19, with TRBD1 as a possible D gene (5 bases). The CDR3 contains 12 residues. Trimming cost V 3 bases and J 8 bases, with 10 bases left between them. Germline CDR1 LNHDA, CDR2 SQIVND (reference sequence). CDR3 DNA sequence: TGTGCCAGTAGTATCGCCCGGGACGAAGCTTTCTTT. This gives the protein CASSIARDEAFF.

The J gene is TRBJ2-3, the V gene TRBV2; weak D call: TRBD1 (5 bases). The CDR3 consists of 11 residues. Between the trimmed V and J ends, which lost 4 bases and 10 bases, there was a span of 9 bases. The germline CDR1 and CDR2 sequences are SNHLY and FYNNEI. The DNA for the CDR3 is TGTGCCAGCAGTGTACAGGTTGCGCAGTATTTT. Amino acids: CASSVQVAQYF.

The chain employs TRBV19 and TRBJ1-5, with D unresolved. Germline lookup yields CDR1 LNHDA and CDR2 SQIVND (reference sequence). The germline V and J ends were trimmed by 3 bases and 2 bases, with 11 bases remaining between them. The CDR3 consists of 15 residues. The CDR3 loop reads CASSITGIGNQPQHF. The CDR3 DNA is TGTGCCAGTAGTATCACGGGGATCGGCAATCAGCCCCAGCATTTT.

The rearrangement links TRBV6-5 to TRBJ1-1, with D unresolved. The CDR3 loop spans 14 amino acids. V lost 2 bases and J 5 bases, leaving 12 bases between the germline ends. CDR1 and CDR2 (germline): MNHEY, SVGAGI. The CDR3 bases are TGTGCCAGCAGTTACCCCGGAGGCACTACTGAAGCTTTCTTT. Translated: CASSYPGGTTEAFF.

This chain uses TRBV7-7 with TRBJ2-3; no clear D gene. Trimming shortened V by 0 bases and J by 0 bases, and 10 bases separated the two germline ends. Germline loops: CDR1 SSHAT, CDR2 FNYEAQ (reference sequence). CDR3 length: 16 amino acids. The CDR3 DNA reads as TGTGCCAGCAGCTTAGCTTGGACCGCAAGCACAGATACGCAGTATTTT. Its protein product is CASSLAWTASTDTQYF.

This clone has only one observation. CDR3 residues: CASSQRGAYEQYF. The CDR3 DNA sequence: TGTGCCAGCAGTCAGAGGGGGGCCTACGAGCAGTACTTC. This chain joins TRBV6-1 and TRBJ2-7; D may be TRBD1 or TRBD2 (6 bases each). Germline CDR1 reads MNHNS; CDR2 reads SASEGT. The CDR3 spans 13 residues. V lost 5 bases to trimming and J lost 2 bases, with 10 bases between them.

Of note for this clone: The same CDR3 also results from other DNA sequences found in this sample. The chain uses TRBV27 and TRBJ2-7, with D perhaps TRBD2 (6 bases). The V and J ends lost 0 bases and 0 bases respectively, with 9 bases between them. The CDR3 contains 15 residues. The germline V gene encodes CDR1 MNHEY and CDR2 SMNVEV (reference sequence). The CDR3 bases are TGTGCCAGCAGTTTATCAGGAGGGTCCTCCTACGAGCAGTACTTC. Protein product: CASSLSGGSSYEQYF.

With regard to this clone: The sample holds other DNA sequences that translate to the same CDR3. V gene TRBV27 combines with J gene TRBJ1-5, with D possibly matching TRBD1 (5 bases). The V gene's germline CDR1 is MNHEY and CDR2 SMNVEV (reference sequence). The CDR3 is 14 amino acids. V lost 0 bases to trimming and J lost 7 bases, with 10 bases between them. Here the CDR3 DNA reads TGTGCCAGCAGTTTATCAGGGGTAGGACAGCCCCAGCATTTT. Translated, it gives CASSLSGVGQPQHF.

About this clone itself: The identical CDR3 is also encoded by other nucleotide sequences in the sample. The genes are TRBV7-9 and TRBJ2-3; D gene unclear. Germline-derived CDR1 and CDR2 are SEHNR and FQNEAQ (reference sequence). The CDR3 loop spans 12 amino acids. V was trimmed by 5 bases and J by 1 base, leaving 4 bases between them. Here the CDR3 reads CASSEGTDTQYF. Written as DNA, the CDR3 is TGTGCCAGCAGCGAGGGCACAGATACGCAGTATTTT.

The chain couples TRBV7-2 to TRBJ1-5; TRBD1 is a possible D gene (6 bases). This CDR3 is built from 16 residues. The germline V gene has CDR1 SGHTA and CDR2 FQGNSA. The V and J ends lost 5 bases and 5 bases respectively, with 19 bases between them. CDR3 nucleotides: TGTGCCAGCAGCCACATGGGGGCCGGGGGCGATCAGCCCCAGCATTTT. It yields the protein CASSHMGAGGDQPQHF.

The rearrangement uses TRBV19 and TRBJ1-5, with unresolved D. This CDR3 comprises 14 residues. Per the germline V gene, CDR1 is LNHDA and CDR2 is SQIVND (reference sequence). Trimming cost V 4 bases and J 3 bases, with 10 bases left between them. The CDR3 nucleotides read TGTGCCAGTAGTACAGACGGAATCAATCAGCCCCAGCATTTT. Protein product: CASSTDGINQPQHF.

The sample holds a few counts of this clone. Within the sample, other DNA sequences also encode this same CDR3. The V gene is TRBV7-6, the J gene TRBJ2-2; D unresolved. Per the germline V gene, CDR1 is SGHVS and CDR2 is FNYEAQ. The V and J ends lost 1 base and 1 base respectively, with 4 bases between them. There are 14 residues in the CDR3. The DNA for the CDR3 is TGTGCCAGCAGCTTAGGGGGGAACACCGGGGAGCTGTTTTTT. This gives the protein CASSLGGNTGELFF.

The table lists this clone with a count of one. V gene TRBV7-9 combines with J gene TRBJ2-1; 10 bases align to TRBD1. The V gene end was trimmed by 5 bases and the J gene end by 8 bases; junction bases not matched to a gene: 15. CDR3 length: 17 amino acids. Germline CDR1 is SEHNR and CDR2 is FQNEAQ (reference sequence). The CDR3 region has the DNA TGTGCCAGCAGCCTCACTTTACGACAGGGGGCGCGGGATGAGCAGTTCTTC. Protein sequence: CASSLTLRQGARDEQFF.

The chain employs TRBV5-8 and TRBJ2-2; D call uncertain. The CDR3 runs to 14 residues. Deletions cut 0 bases from V and 2 bases from J, with 5 bases between. Germline V CDR1 and CDR2: SGHTS, YDEGEE. This CDR3 is CASSLDSNTGELFF. The CDR3 nucleotides read TGTGCCAGCAGCTTGGACAGTAACACCGGGGAGCTGTTTTTT.